These T cell receptor beta chains were read from a single sample in a study of identical twins. TCRdb analysed the 5' RACE reads with MiXCR anew, one entry per CDR3 protein. The table includes approximately 600,000 distinct CDR3 sequences, 9.5% to 10% detected once. The same specimen was also included in a second study, on yellow fever vaccine responses in identical twins.

Material for sequencing was PBMCs. These receptors all come from a woman aged 18-29 years in good health. The CDR3 runs from the conserved cysteine through the conserved F or W. The order of the fields is J gene, clone size, D gene, V gene, CDR3 DNA, CDR3 protein. A D gene is named only where the DNA matches it firmly. Only part of the rows carry a size: once, few, many, or a class if the clone is expanded.

J gene: TRBJ2-3
clone size: NA
D gene: NA
V gene: TRBV28
CDR3 DNA: TGTGCCAGCAGTTTCTATGGCACAAAAGGGGATACGCAGTATTTT
CDR3 protein: CASSFYGTKGDTQYF

J gene: TRBJ2-1
clone size: NA
D gene: TRBD2
V gene: TRBV7-8
CDR3 DNA: TGTGCCAGCAGCTTAGACGGGACTAGCTACGATGAGCAGTTCTTC
CDR3 protein: CASSLDGTSYDEQFF

J gene: TRBJ1-6
clone size: many
D gene: NA
V gene: TRBV9
CDR3 DNA: TGTGCCAGCAGCGCCACAGGTCCAATGGATTCACCCCTCCACTTT
CDR3 protein: CASSATGPMDSPLHF

J gene: TRBJ2-1
clone size: few
D gene: NA
V gene: TRBV5-1
CDR3 DNA: TGCGCCAGCAGCGGTGAAGCGGGTGAGGGGTGGAGCTCCTACAATGAGCAGTTCTTC
CDR3 protein: CASSGEAGEGWSSYNEQFF

J gene: TRBJ2-5
clone size: NA
D gene: NA
V gene: TRBV7-6
CDR3 DNA: TGTGCCAGCAGCTTAGGCCCGAAGGGGGAGACCCAGTACTTC
CDR3 protein: CASSLGPKGETQYF

J gene: TRBJ2-7
clone size: NA
D gene: NA
V gene: TRBV6-5
CDR3 DNA: TGTGCCAGCAGTTACTGGGACGCCGGGGGCGAGCAGTACTTC
CDR3 protein: CASSYWDAGGEQYF

J gene: TRBJ1-1
clone size: many
D gene: TRBD1
V gene: TRBV20-1
CDR3 DNA: TGCAGTGCTACAGGACAGGGGGGGACGGGGGCTTTCTTT
CDR3 protein: CSATGQGGTGAFF

J gene: TRBJ1-1
clone size: few
D gene: NA
V gene: TRBV20-1
CDR3 DNA: TGCAGTGTGGGAGGGACTTTTTTTAACACTGAAGCTTTCTTT
CDR3 protein: CSVGGTFFNTEAFF

J gene: TRBJ1-4
clone size: many
D gene: NA
V gene: TRBV24-1
CDR3 DNA: TGTGCCACCACCTCGACAGCAAACGCAACTAATGAAAAACTGTTTTTT
CDR3 protein: CATTSTANATNEKLFF

J gene: TRBJ2-1
clone size: NA
D gene: NA
V gene: TRBV7-2
CDR3 DNA: TGTGCCAGCAGCTGGAGGGGCGGTGGTGGCTACAATGAGCAGTTCTTC
CDR3 protein: CASSWRGGGGYNEQFF

J gene: TRBJ2-7
clone size: few
D gene: TRBD1
V gene: TRBV15
CDR3 DNA: TGTGCCACCAGCAGTTTTCCCGGGACAGGGTACCCCGAGCAGTACTTC
CDR3 protein: CATSSFPGTGYPEQYF

J gene: TRBJ2-7
clone size: NA
D gene: TRBD1
V gene: TRBV2
CDR3 DNA: TGTGCCAGCAGTAGAAGGGACAGGGGAGGCGAGCAGTACTTC
CDR3 protein: CASSRRDRGGEQYF

J gene: TRBJ2-5
clone size: NA
D gene: NA
V gene: TRBV19
CDR3 DNA: TGTGCCAGTAGTATAGGGGAAGGAGAGACCCAGTACTTC
CDR3 protein: CASSIGEGETQYF

J gene: TRBJ2-7
clone size: few
D gene: NA
V gene: TRBV4-2
CDR3 DNA: TGTGCCAGCAGCCAAGAGTCACAGGGTGCTCACAGGTACGAGCAGTACTTC
CDR3 protein: CASSQESQGAHRYEQYF

J gene: TRBJ2-1
clone size: few
D gene: NA
V gene: TRBV24-1
CDR3 DNA: TGTGCCACCAGCGTCGGCCGAGATTGGTCCTACAATGAGCAGTTCTTC
CDR3 protein: CATSVGRDWSYNEQFF

J gene: TRBJ2-3
clone size: few
D gene: TRBD2
V gene: TRBV7-3
CDR3 DNA: TGTGCCAGCAGCTTAATGACAGCGGGGGGCACAGATACGCAGTATTTT
CDR3 protein: CASSLMTAGGTDTQYF